This is a list of T cell receptor beta chains from one sample in a study of vaccination effects on CD4 cells after COVID-19. The repertoire was sequenced with immunoSEQ multiplex PCR; TCRdb's copy has only in-frame clones and lacks some. The sample holds 55,000 to 75,000 clones, approximately 79% seen once. Their target antigens are unknown. The sample was CD4+ T cells from PBMCs cultured with HCoV-OC43 spike peptides, taken before COVID-19 vaccination. Receptors were obtained from a human donor who received a COVID-19 vaccine. Each CDR3 is given with its conserved first and last residue. Fields, in order: V gene, clone size, J gene, D gene, CDR3 protein, CDR3 DNA. The D gene is left open where the match is weak. Some rows mark clone size as missing; the rest say once, few, many or name a class of expanded clone.

V: TRBV5-1
size: .
J: TRBJ2-5
D: .
CDR3: CASSFRSSQETQYF
DNA: TGCGCCAGCAGCTTCCGGTCCAGCCAAGAGACCCAGTACTTC

V: TRBV2
size: .
J: TRBJ1-4
D: TRBD1
CDR3: CASSWDRGNEKLFF
DNA: TGTGCCAGCAGTTGGGACAGGGGGAATGAAAAACTGTTTTTT

V: TRBV7-9
size: .
J: TRBJ2-3
D: .
CDR3: CASSLLSTDTQYF
DNA: TGTGCCAGCAGCTTACTCAGCACAGATACGCAGTATTTT

V: TRBV11-2
size: few
J: TRBJ2-2
D: TRBD1
CDR3: CASSRDRGLSTGELFF
DNA: TGTGCCAGCAGTAGGGACAGGGGGTTGAGCACCGGGGAGCTGTTTTTT

V: TRBV28
size: .
J: TRBJ1-5
D: .
CDR3: CASSLYGGSYSNQPQHF
DNA: TGTGCCAGCAGTTTATATGGTGGCAGTTATAGCAATCAGCCCCAGCATTTT

V: TRBV5-4
size: .
J: TRBJ2-3
D: .
CDR3: CASSVSGATDTQYF
DNA: TGTGCCAGCAGCGTCTCGGGGGCGACAGATACGCAGTATTTT

V: TRBV6-5
size: .
J: TRBJ2-1
D: .
CDR3: CASSRLLDEQFF
DNA: TGTGCCAGCAGTCGCCTCTTGGATGAGCAGTTCTTC

V: TRBV28
size: .
J: TRBJ1-5
D: .
CDR3: CASTTGPGRKPQHF
DNA: TGTGCCAGCACTACGGGACCTGGGAGGAAGCCCCAGCATTTT

V: TRBV14
size: .
J: TRBJ1-1
D: .
CDR3: CASSLTWEGTEAFF
DNA: TGTGCCAGCAGCCTAACATGGGAGGGCACTGAAGCTTTCTTT

V: TRBV14
size: few
J: TRBJ1-2
D: .
CDR3: CASSQGLYYGYTF
DNA: TGTGCCAGCAGCCAGGGACTTTACTATGGCTACACCTTC

V: TRBV6-5
size: .
J: TRBJ1-2
D: TRBD1
CDR3: CASSYHGQGGYTF
DNA: TGTGCCAGCAGTTACCATGGACAGGGTGGCTACACCTTC

V: TRBV6-5
size: .
J: TRBJ1-5
D: TRBD1
CDR3: CASSWGQAYNQPQHF
DNA: TGTGCCAGCAGTTGGGGACAGGCCTACAATCAGCCCCAGCATTTT

V: TRBV21-1
size: .
J: TRBJ2-5
D: .
CDR3: CASSKDSRVPNETQYF
DNA: TGTGCCAGCAGCAAAGACTCCAGGGTACCCAATGAGACCCAGTACTTC

V: TRBV25-1
size: .
J: TRBJ1-6
D: .
CDR3: CASSESQPGHSPLHF
DNA: TGTGCCAGCAGTGAATCTCAGCCAGGGCATTCACCCCTCCACTTT

V: TRBV5-1
size: .
J: TRBJ2-2
D: .
CDR3: CASSPGGLAANTGELFF
DNA: TGCGCCAGCAGCCCCGGGGGACTTGCCGCGAACACCGGGGAGCTGTTTTTT

V: TRBV11-2
size: .
J: TRBJ1-1
D: .
CDR3: CASSFSTESAFF
DNA: TGTGCCAGCAGCTTCTCGACCGAGAGCGCTTTCTTT

V: TRBV19
size: .
J: TRBJ2-2
D: .
CDR3: CASSRQVMTGELFF
DNA: TGTGCCAGTAGCCGACAGGTTATGACCGGGGAGCTGTTTTTT

V: TRBV5-4
size: .
J: TRBJ1-1
D: .
CDR3: CASSFALNTEAFF
DNA: TGTGCCAGCAGCTTTGCGCTGAACACTGAAGCTTTCTTT

V: TRBV5-1
size: few
J: TRBJ2-2
D: .
CDR3: CASSLAGRTGELFF
DNA: TGCGCCAGCAGCTTGGCGGGAAGGACCGGGGAGCTGTTTTTT

V: TRBV9
size: .
J: TRBJ2-5
D: TRBD2
CDR3: CASSNRDLLAGRETQYF
DNA: TGTGCCAGCAGTAATCGGGACTTACTAGCGGGGAGGGAGACCCAGTACTTC

V: TRBV25-1
size: .
J: TRBJ2-3
D: .
CDR3: CASSFRDTQYF
DNA: TGTGCCAGCAGTTTTCGCGATACGCAGTATTTT

V: TRBV2
size: .
J: TRBJ1-1
D: .
CDR3: CASSVQGGGAGEAFF
DNA: TGTGCCAGCAGTGTTCAGGGTGGAGGGGCTGGTGAAGCTTTCTTT

V: TRBV5-4
size: .
J: TRBJ2-3
D: .
CDR3: CASSSRESTDTQYF
DNA: TGTGCCAGCAGCTCAAGGGAAAGCACAGATACGCAGTATTTT

V: TRBV7-2
size: few
J: TRBJ1-2
D: .
CDR3: CASSLVTVLYGYTF
DNA: TGTGCCAGCAGCTTAGTGACAGTGCTCTATGGCTACACCTTC

V: TRBV9
size: .
J: TRBJ2-5
D: TRBD2
CDR3: CASSGLAGGEETQYF
DNA: TGTGCCAGCAGCGGCCTAGCGGGGGGGGAAGAGACCCAGTACTTC

V: TRBV5-8
size: .
J: TRBJ2-3
D: .
CDR3: CASRYTAGTSTDTQYF
DNA: TGTGCCAGCAGGTACACCGCAGGGACTAGCACAGATACGCAGTATTTT

V: TRBV5-1
size: .
J: TRBJ1-2
D: TRBD1
CDR3: CASSSGDRADLRPLYGYTF
DNA: TGCGCCAGCAGCTCGGGGGACAGGGCAGACCTACGACCCCTCTATGGCTACACCTTC

V: TRBV5-4
size: .
J: TRBJ1-1
D: .
CDR3: CASSPRGGVEAFF
DNA: TGTGCCAGCAGCCCCCGGGGAGGGGTTGAAGCTTTCTTT

V: TRBV29-1
size: .
J: TRBJ1-1
D: .
CDR3: CSSQGQINTEAFF
DNA: TGCAGCTCTCAAGGACAGATCAACACTGAAGCTTTCTTT

V: TRBV6-2/TRBV6-3
size: .
J: TRBJ2-3
D: .
CDR3: CASSSRQDLTDTQYF
DNA: TGTGCCAGCAGTTCACGACAGGACCTCACAGATACGCAGTATTTT

V: TRBV5-1
size: .
J: TRBJ2-3
D: TRBD1
CDR3: CASSFGRQGTDTQYF
DNA: TGCGCCAGCAGCTTCGGGAGACAGGGGACAGATACGCAGTATTTT

V: TRBV21-1
size: .
J: TRBJ1-1
D: .
CDR3: CASSARDRGYLAVDTEAFF
DNA: TGTGCCAGCAGCGCAAGGGACAGGGGTTACTTAGCAGTAGACACTGAAGCTTTCTTT

V: TRBV5-1
size: .
J: TRBJ2-2
D: .
CDR3: CASSPGGGDTGELFF
DNA: TGCGCCAGCAGCCCTGGGGGGGGCGACACCGGGGAGCTGTTTTTT

V: TRBV6-6
size: .
J: TRBJ1-6
D: TRBD1
CDR3: CASSSGQRSPLHF
DNA: TGTGCCAGCAGCTCGGGACAGCGCTCACCCCTCCACTTT

V: TRBV29-1
size: few
J: TRBJ1-5
D: .
CDR3: CSVGVHNQPQHF
DNA: TGCAGCGTTGGGGTACACAATCAGCCCCAGCATTTT

V: TRBV24-1
size: .
J: TRBJ1-2
D: TRBD1
CDR3: CATRGTGTPSGYTF
DNA: TGTGCCACACGAGGGACAGGCACCCCAAGCGGCTACACCTTC

V: TRBV18
size: few
J: TRBJ1-3
D: TRBD1
CDR3: CASSSLGQGDTIYF
DNA: TGTGCCAGCTCATCTCTTGGACAGGGCGACACCATATATTTT

V: TRBV2
size: .
J: TRBJ2-3
D: TRBD1
CDR3: CASSEIGTAEFTDTQYF
DNA: TGTGCCAGCAGTGAAATTGGGACAGCTGAATTCACAGATACGCAGTATTTT

V: TRBV19
size: .
J: TRBJ1-4
D: .
CDR3: CASSRQTNEKLFF
DNA: TGTGCCAGTAGTCGGCAGACTAATGAAAAACTGTTTTTT

V: TRBV6-5
size: .
J: TRBJ2-1
D: TRBD2
CDR3: CASSRASGEYNEQFF
DNA: TGTGCCAGCAGCAGGGCTAGCGGGGAATACAATGAGCAGTTCTTC

V: TRBV5-1
size: .
J: TRBJ1-4
D: TRBD1
CDR3: CASSISYTGDAEKLFF
DNA: TGCGCCAGCAGCATCTCGTATACAGGGGATGCTGAAAAACTGTTTTTT

V: TRBV3-1/TRBV3-2
size: .
J: TRBJ2-3
D: .
CDR3: CASSQVTDTQYF
DNA: TGTGCCAGCAGCCAAGTTACAGATACGCAGTATTTT

V: TRBV2
size: few
J: TRBJ1-6
D: TRBD1
CDR3: CASSEVGQASSYNSPLHF
DNA: TGTGCCAGCAGTGAGGTGGGACAGGCAAGCTCCTATAATTCACCCCTCCACTTT

V: TRBV5-1
size: .
J: TRBJ2-1
D: .
CDR3: CASSSRAFGLKVNEQFF
DNA: TGCGCCAGCAGCTCCCGGGCGTTCGGACTGAAGGTCAATGAGCAGTTCTTC

V: TRBV5-1
size: .
J: TRBJ1-1
D: .
CDR3: CASSLAAGLNTEAFF
DNA: TGCGCCAGCAGCTTGGCGGCTGGGTTAAACACTGAAGCTTTCTTT

V: TRBV28
size: .
J: TRBJ2-3
D: TRBD2
CDR3: CASTGTSGGAGTDTQYF
DNA: TGTGCCTCGACCGGGACTAGCGGGGGGGCCGGCACAGATACGCAGTATTTT

V: TRBV18
size: .
J: TRBJ1-5
D: .
CDR3: CASSPIGNSVTANQPQHF
DNA: TGTGCCAGCTCACCAATTGGCAATAGTGTTACGGCCAATCAGCCCCAGCATTTT

V: TRBV5-1
size: once
J: TRBJ2-5
D: .
CDR3: CASSLGPDQETQYF
DNA: TGCGCCAGCAGCTTGGGACCGGACCAAGAGACCCAGTACTTC

V: TRBV5-1
size: .
J: TRBJ1-1
D: TRBD1
CDR3: CASSFATGDTEAFF
DNA: TGCGCCAGCAGCTTCGCCACAGGGGACACTGAAGCTTTCTTT

V: TRBV5-1
size: .
J: TRBJ2-3
D: TRBD1
CDR3: CASTPGQGPDTQYF
DNA: TGCGCCAGCACTCCGGGACAGGGGCCAGATACGCAGTATTTT

V: TRBV3-1/TRBV3-2
size: .
J: TRBJ1-4
D: TRBD1
CDR3: CASSQNRGITNEKLFF
DNA: TGTGCCAGCAGCCAAAACAGGGGGATCACTAATGAAAAACTGTTTTTT

V: TRBV7-3
size: .
J: TRBJ2-6
D: .
CDR3: CASSLRSGGGVSGANVLTF
DNA: TGTGCCAGCAGCTTAAGATCGGGAGGGGGCGTATCTGGGGCCAACGTCCTGACTTTC

V: TRBV4-1
size: .
J: TRBJ1-4
D: .
CDR3: CASSQDSDRTNEKLFF
DNA: TGCGCCAGCAGCCAAGATAGCGACAGAACTAATGAAAAACTGTTTTTT

V: TRBV6-5
size: .
J: TRBJ2-2
D: .
CDR3: CASTVNTGELFF
DNA: TGTGCCAGCACCGTAAACACCGGGGAGCTGTTTTTT

V: TRBV4-1
size: .
J: TRBJ1-1
D: TRBD1
CDR3: CASSQDYGQGNTEAFF
DNA: TGCGCCAGCAGCCAAGATTACGGACAGGGGAACACTGAAGCTTTCTTT

V: TRBV3-1/TRBV3-2
size: few
J: TRBJ2-5
D: .
CDR3: CASSQGAETQYF
DNA: TGTGCCAGCAGCCAGGGTGCGGAGACCCAGTACTTC

V: TRBV7-9
size: .
J: TRBJ1-2
D: .
CDR3: CASGEGYTF
DNA: TGTGCCAGCGGGGAGGGCTACACCTTC